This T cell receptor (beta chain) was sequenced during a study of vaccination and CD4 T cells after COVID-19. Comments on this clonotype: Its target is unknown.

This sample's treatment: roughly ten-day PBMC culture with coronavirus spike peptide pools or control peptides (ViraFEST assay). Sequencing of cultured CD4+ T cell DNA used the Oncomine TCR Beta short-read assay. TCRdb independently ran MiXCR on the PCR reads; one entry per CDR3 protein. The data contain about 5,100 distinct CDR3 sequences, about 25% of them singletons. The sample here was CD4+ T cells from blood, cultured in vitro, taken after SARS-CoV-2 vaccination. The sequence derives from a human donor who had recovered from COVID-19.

The CDR3 sequence is CSASPPVGLAGPNNEQFF. The CDR3 coding sequence is TGCAGTGCTAGTCCCCCGGTGGGGCTAGCGGGGCCGAACAATGAGCAGTTCTTC. The chain links TRBV20-1 to TRBJ2-1, with 9 bases identical to TRBD2. This CDR3 region has 18 residues. Germline CDR1 reads DFQATT; CDR2 reads SNEGSKA (reference sequence). The V and J ends lost 3 bases and 5 bases, in that order; junction bases with no gene match: 17.